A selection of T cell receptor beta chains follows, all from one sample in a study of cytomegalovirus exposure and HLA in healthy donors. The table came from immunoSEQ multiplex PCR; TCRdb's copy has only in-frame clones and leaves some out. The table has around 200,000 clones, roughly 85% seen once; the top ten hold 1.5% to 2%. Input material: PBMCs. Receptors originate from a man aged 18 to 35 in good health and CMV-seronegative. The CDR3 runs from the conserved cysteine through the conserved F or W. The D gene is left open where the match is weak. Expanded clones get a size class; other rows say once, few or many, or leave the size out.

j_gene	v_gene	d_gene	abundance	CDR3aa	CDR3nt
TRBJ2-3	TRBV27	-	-	CASSLEQITDTQYF	TGTGCCAGCAGTTTAGAACAGATCACAGATACGCAGTATTTT
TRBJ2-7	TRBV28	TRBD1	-	CASEVGGQGSYEQYF	TGTGCCAGCGAAGTGGGAGGACAGGGCTCCTACGAGCAGTACTTC
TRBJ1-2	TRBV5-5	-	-	CASSLLTAVYGYTF	TGTGCCAGCAGCTTGTTGACGGCGGTGTATGGCTACACCTTC
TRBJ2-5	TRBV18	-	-	CASSPQLSSDDQETQYF	TGTGCCAGCTCACCACAACTTAGCAGCGACGACCAAGAGACCCAGTACTTC
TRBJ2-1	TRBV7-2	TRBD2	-	CASSLVAGGSYEQFF	TGTGCCAGCAGCTTAGTGGCGGGAGGGTCATATGAGCAGTTCTTC
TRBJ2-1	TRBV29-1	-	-	CSVVTRVSNEQFF	TGCAGCGTTGTGACTAGGGTGAGCAATGAGCAGTTCTTC
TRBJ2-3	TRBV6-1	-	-	CASSTTDTQYF	TGTGCCAGCAGTACAACAGATACGCAGTATTTT
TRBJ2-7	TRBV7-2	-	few	CASSLVRQPSYEQYF	TGTGCCAGCAGCTTAGTGCGACAGCCCTCCTACGAGCAGTACTTC
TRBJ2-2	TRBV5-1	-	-	CASSLGRARTGELFF	TGCGCCAGCAGCTTGGGGAGGGCCAGGACCGGGGAGCTGTTTTTT
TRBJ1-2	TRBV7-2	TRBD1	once	CASILGTGGNYGYTF	TGTGCCAGCATCTTGGGCACAGGGGGTAACTATGGCTACACCTTC
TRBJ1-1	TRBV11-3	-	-	CASSLTRDEAFF	TGTGCCAGCAGCCTTACGCGGGATGAAGCTTTCTTT
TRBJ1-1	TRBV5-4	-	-	CASSPRGADTEAFF	TGTGCCAGCAGTCCTCGGGGGGCGGACACTGAAGCTTTCTTT
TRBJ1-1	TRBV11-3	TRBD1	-	CASSQIGQGLKNTEAFF	TGTGCCAGCAGCCAGATCGGACAGGGCCTTAAGAACACTGAAGCTTTCTTT
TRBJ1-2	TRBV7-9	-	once	CASRPGSGPYGYTF	TGTGCCAGCAGGCCTGGCTCAGGTCCCTATGGCTACACCTTC
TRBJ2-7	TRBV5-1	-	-	CASSLDPTSFYEQYF	TGCGCCAGCAGCTTGGACCCGACTAGTTTCTACGAGCAGTACTTC
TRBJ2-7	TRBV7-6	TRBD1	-	CASSRDRSGEQYF	TGTGCCAGCAGCCGGGACAGGTCTGGCGAGCAGTACTTC
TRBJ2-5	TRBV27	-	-	CASSFKAGASSTQYF	TGTGCCAGCAGTTTTAAGGCGGGTGCGTCGTCGACCCAGTACTTC
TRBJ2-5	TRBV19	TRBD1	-	CASSGTGGSYQETQYF	TGTGCCAGTAGCGGGACAGGGGGCTCGTACCAAGAGACCCAGTACTTC
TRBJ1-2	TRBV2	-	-	CASSEGSLSLGFSPF	TGTGCCAGCAGTGAAGGTTCTCTATCTCTCGGGTTCTCCCCCTTC
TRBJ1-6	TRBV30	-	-	CAWSVGGQVYNSPLHF	TGTGCCTGGAGTGTAGGAGGGCAGGTTTATAATTCACCCCTCCACTTT
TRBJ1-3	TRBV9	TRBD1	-	CASSVYPPTGAHSGNTIYF	TGTGCCAGCAGCGTATACCCCCCTACAGGGGCCCACTCTGGAAACACCATATATTTT
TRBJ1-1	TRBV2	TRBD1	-	CASTKGQGNTEAFF	TGTGCCAGCACTAAGGGACAGGGGAACACTGAAGCTTTCTTT
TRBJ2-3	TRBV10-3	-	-	CAISLSTDTQYF	TGTGCCATCAGTCTCAGTACAGATACGCAGTATTTT
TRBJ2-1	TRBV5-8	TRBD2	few	CASSLEGGGEQFF	TGTGCCAGCAGCTTGGAGGGCGGGGGTGAGCAGTTCTTC
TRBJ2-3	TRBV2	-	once	CASSDGGRTHTADTQYF	TGTGCCAGCAGTGACGGCGGCAGGACACATACGGCAGATACGCAGTATTTT
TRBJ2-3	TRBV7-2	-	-	CASSLARSTDTQYF	TGTGCCAGCAGCTTAGCGAGGAGCACAGATACGCAGTATTTT
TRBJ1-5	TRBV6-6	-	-	CASSSGSLWPQHF	TGTGCCAGCAGTTCAGGGTCCCTATGGCCCCAGCATTTT
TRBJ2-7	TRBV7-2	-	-	CASSLAGQGSYEQYF	TGTGCCAGCAGCTTAGCGGGCCAGGGTTCCTACGAGCAGTACTTC
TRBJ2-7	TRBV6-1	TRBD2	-	CASTQGLADSYEQYF	TGTGCCAGCACCCAAGGACTAGCGGATTCCTACGAGCAGTACTTC
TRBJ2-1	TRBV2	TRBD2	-	CASTVAGGYNEQFF	TGTGCCAGCACGGTAGCGGGAGGGTACAATGAGCAGTTCTTC
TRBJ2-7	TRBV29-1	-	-	CSVEAWGNSYEQYF	TGCAGCGTTGAGGCATGGGGCAACTCCTACGAGCAGTACTTC
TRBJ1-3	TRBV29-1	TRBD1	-	CSVGTASGNTIYF	TGCAGCGTCGGGACAGCCTCTGGAAACACCATATATTTT
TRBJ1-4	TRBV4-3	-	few	CASSQNGDYNEKLFF	TGCGCCAGCAGCCAAAACGGGGACTACAATGAAAAACTGTTTTTT
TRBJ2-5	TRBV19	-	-	CASSILAGGQETQYF	TGTGCCAGTAGTATTCTAGCCGGAGGCCAAGAGACCCAGTACTTC
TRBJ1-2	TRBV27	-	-	CASSSLGVSGYTF	TGTGCCAGCAGTTCGTTAGGAGTTTCTGGCTACACCTTC
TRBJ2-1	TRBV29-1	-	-	CSVRQIEEFF	TGCAGCGTAAGACAGATAGAGGAGTTCTTC
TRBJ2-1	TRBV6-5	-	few	CASGLDGPYNEQFF	TGTGCCAGCGGTCTAGACGGCCCCTACAATGAGCAGTTCTTC
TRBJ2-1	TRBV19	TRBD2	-	CASSPRLAAGNEQFF	TGTGCCAGTAGTCCCCGACTAGCGGCGGGCAATGAGCAGTTCTTC
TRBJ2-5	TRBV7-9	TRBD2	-	CASSPRGGGLAGDVVTQYF	TGTGCCAGCAGCCCTCGCGGGGGGGGACTAGCGGGAGATGTTGTCACCCAGTACTTC
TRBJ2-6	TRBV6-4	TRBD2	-	CASSDSISAGGANVLTF	TGTGCCAGCAGTGACTCGATATCAGCGGGGGGGGCCAACGTCCTGACTTTC
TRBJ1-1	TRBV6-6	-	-	CASSHREERYTEAFF	TGTGCCAGCAGCCACCGGGAGGAAAGGTACACTGAAGCTTTCTTT
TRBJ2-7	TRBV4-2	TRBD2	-	CASSQENVGGTYEQYF	TGTGCCAGCAGCCAAGAGAATGTGGGGGGGACCTACGAGCAGTACTTC
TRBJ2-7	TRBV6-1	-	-	CASSEELGWEQYF	TGTGCCAGCAGTGAAGAGCTAGGTTGGGAGCAGTACTTC
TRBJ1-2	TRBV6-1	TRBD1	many	CASMGTGAYGYTF	TGTGCCAGCATGGGGACAGGGGCCTATGGCTACACCTTC
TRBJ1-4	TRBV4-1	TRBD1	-	CASSREGQGATNEKLFF	TGCGCCAGCAGCCGTGAGGGACAGGGCGCAACTAATGAAAAACTGTTTTTT
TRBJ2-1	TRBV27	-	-	CASSPPAAGVSEQFF	TGTGCCAGCAGTCCCCCAGCAGCAGGGGTATCTGAGCAGTTCTTC
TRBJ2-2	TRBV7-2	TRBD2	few	CASSTLGGRNTGELFF	TGTGCCAGCAGCACCCTGGGAGGGCGGAACACCGGGGAGCTGTTTTTT
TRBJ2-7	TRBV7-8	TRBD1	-	CASSAPGTAYEQYF	TGTGCCAGCAGCGCCCCCGGGACAGCCTACGAGCAGTACTTC
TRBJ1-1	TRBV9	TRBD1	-	CASSARNRGLNTEAFF	TGTGCCAGCAGCGCCCGTAACAGGGGACTGAACACTGAAGCTTTCTTT
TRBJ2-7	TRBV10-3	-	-	CAISESGKPYEQYF	TGTGCCATCAGTGAATCAGGGAAACCCTACGAGCAGTACTTC
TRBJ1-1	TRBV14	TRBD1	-	CASSRVGGQAGAEAFF	TGTGCCAGCAGCCGAGTAGGAGGACAGGCGGGCGCTGAAGCTTTCTTT
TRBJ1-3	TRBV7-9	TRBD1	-	CSSRPTGTAFYSGNTIYF	TGTTCCAGCAGACCAACCGGGACAGCCTTTTACTCTGGAAACACCATATATTTT
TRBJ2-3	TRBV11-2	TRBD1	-	CASSLLQGAPTDTQYF	TGTGCCAGCAGCTTACTACAGGGGGCTCCAACAGATACGCAGTATTTT